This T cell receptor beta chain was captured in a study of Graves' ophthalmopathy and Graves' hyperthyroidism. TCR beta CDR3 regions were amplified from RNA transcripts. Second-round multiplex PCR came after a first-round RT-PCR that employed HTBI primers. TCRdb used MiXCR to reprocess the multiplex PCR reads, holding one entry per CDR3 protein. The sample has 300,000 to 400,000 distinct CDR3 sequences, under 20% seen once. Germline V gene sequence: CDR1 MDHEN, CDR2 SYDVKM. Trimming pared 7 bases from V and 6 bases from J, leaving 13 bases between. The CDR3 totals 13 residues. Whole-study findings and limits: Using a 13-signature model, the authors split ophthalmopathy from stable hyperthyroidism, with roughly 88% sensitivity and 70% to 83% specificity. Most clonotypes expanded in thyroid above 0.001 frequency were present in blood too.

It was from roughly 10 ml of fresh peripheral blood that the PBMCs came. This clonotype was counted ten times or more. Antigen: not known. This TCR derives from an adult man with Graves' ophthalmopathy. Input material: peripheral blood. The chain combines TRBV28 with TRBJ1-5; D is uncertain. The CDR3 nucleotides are TGTGCCAGCACCCCGGCAGGAGGTCAGCCCCAGCATTTT. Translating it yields CASTPAGGQPQHF.